This T cell receptor beta chain was observed in a study of blood T cell repertoires in COVID-19. Background on the study: Sites across the United States, Italy and Spain contributed samples from acute and convalescent COVID-19. PBMCs, B-cell-depleted T cells, or T cells were the source of the cDNA or gDNA that made up the material.

After removal of 0 bases from V and 8 bases from J, the junction contained 4 bases not matched to a gene. From germline, CDR1 is SGHNT and CDR2 YYREEE (reference sequence). The length of the CDR3 is 14 residues. Original methodology: Estimated nucleated cell counts came from reference gene primer amplification. The data were produced by immunoSEQ multiplex PCR, yet TCRdb's version contains in-frame clones alone and is incomplete. From that table come the V and J calls and clone size; the DNA was used to work out D and trimming. The sample holds more than 70,000 clones; around nine tenths are singletons and the top ten take roughly 4%. This clone was seen only a few times.

The chain links TRBV5-4 to TRBJ2-1, with 8 nucleotides matching TRBD2. Sequencing input: peripheral blood. The clonotype comes from a woman aged 50 to 65 in a cohort sampled during active COVID-19. The CDR3 sequence is CASSLDGGAHEQFF. In nucleotides, the CDR3 is TGTGCCAGCAGCTTGGACGGGGGGGCCCATGAGCAGTTCTTC. Using reference TRBV5-4 and TRBJ2-1 for the parts outside the CDR3, the full variable domain is ETGVTQSPTHLIKTRGQQVTLRCSSQSGHNTVSWYQQALGQGPQFIFQYYREEENGRGNFPPRFSGLQFPNYSSELNVNALELDDSALYLCASSLDGGAHEQFFGPGTRLTVL.